A selection of T cell receptor beta chains follows, all from one sample in a study of CXCR3-negative and CXCR3-positive naive CD8 T cells. Following a re-call of the 5' RACE reads, TCRdb has one entry per CDR3 protein and lacks DNA. The sample has 75,000 to 100,000 distinct CDR3 sequences; the top ten hold less than 0.85%. The sample consisted of naive CXCR3+ CD8+ T cells from blood. Receptor source: a human donor in good health. Some clones in this sample may be carry-over from other donors' samples. Both conserved end residues are part of each CDR3.

V gene: TRBV6-5
J gene: TRBJ2-5
CDR3 protein: CASSYRSEETQYF

V gene: TRBV3-1
J gene: TRBJ2-1
CDR3 protein: CASRRTGDPYNEQFF

V gene: TRBV29-1
J gene: TRBJ2-7
CDR3 protein: CSVAGSRAEQYF

V gene: TRBV5-1
J gene: TRBJ1-1
CDR3 protein: CASSFQLGPTEAFF

V gene: TRBV28
J gene: TRBJ1-1
CDR3 protein: CASSPVGLGNTEAFF

V gene: TRBV29-1
J gene: TRBJ2-7
CDR3 protein: CSVEGSDSYEQYF

V gene: TRBV6-2/TRBV6-3
J gene: TRBJ2-7
CDR3 protein: CATHLGDEQYF

V gene: TRBV4-2
J gene: TRBJ2-7
CDR3 protein: CASSHATGYEQYF

V gene: TRBV5-5
J gene: TRBJ2-3
CDR3 protein: CASSLLQRGPDTQYF

V gene: TRBV28
J gene: TRBJ1-2
CDR3 protein: CDSSSLSGTGDGYTF

V gene: TRBV5-1
J gene: TRBJ2-5
CDR3 protein: CASRVGGLVQETQYF

V gene: TRBV13
J gene: TRBJ2-6
CDR3 protein: CASSPPDGTSGANVLTF

V gene: TRBV4-2
J gene: TRBJ2-7
CDR3 protein: CASSQDLGWGSYEQYF

V gene: TRBV29-1
J gene: TRBJ2-1
CDR3 protein: CSVDGLAGGHRENEQFF

V gene: TRBV21-1
J gene: TRBJ2-7
CDR3 protein: CASPVYAYEQYF

V gene: TRBV20-1
J gene: TRBJ2-7
CDR3 protein: CSALDGTSTNEQYF

V gene: TRBV5-6
J gene: TRBJ2-5
CDR3 protein: CASSFDRQLQETQYF

V gene: TRBV7-3
J gene: TRBJ1-1
CDR3 protein: CASSWDRGSEAFF

V gene: TRBV29-1
J gene: TRBJ2-7
CDR3 protein: CSFFGWRGASYEQYF

V gene: TRBV7-2
J gene: TRBJ2-3
CDR3 protein: CASSDTRVGTDTQYF

V gene: TRBV4-2
J gene: TRBJ2-2
CDR3 protein: CASSPWTGKNTGELFF

V gene: TRBV28
J gene: TRBJ2-1
CDR3 protein: CASRSLAENNEQFF

V gene: TRBV2
J gene: TRBJ1-1
CDR3 protein: CASTGGTEAFF

V gene: TRBV28
J gene: TRBJ1-1
CDR3 protein: CASSFRGSSMNTEAFF

V gene: TRBV5-1
J gene: TRBJ2-5
CDR3 protein: CASSLDPEETQYF

V gene: TRBV19
J gene: TRBJ2-1
CDR3 protein: CASRRGLAAYNEQFF

V gene: TRBV5-1
J gene: TRBJ1-4
CDR3 protein: CASSLEGGDEKLFF